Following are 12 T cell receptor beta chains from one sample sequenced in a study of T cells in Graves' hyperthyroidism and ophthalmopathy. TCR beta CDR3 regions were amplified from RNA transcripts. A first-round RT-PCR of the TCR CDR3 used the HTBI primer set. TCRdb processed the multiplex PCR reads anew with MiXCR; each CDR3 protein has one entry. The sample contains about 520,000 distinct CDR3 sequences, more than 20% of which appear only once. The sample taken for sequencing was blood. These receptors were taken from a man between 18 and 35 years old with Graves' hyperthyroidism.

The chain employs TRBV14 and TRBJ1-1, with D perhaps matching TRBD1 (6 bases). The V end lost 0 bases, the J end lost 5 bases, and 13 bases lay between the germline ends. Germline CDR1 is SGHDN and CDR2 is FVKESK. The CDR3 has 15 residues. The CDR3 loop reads CASSQESRGLTEAFF. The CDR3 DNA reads TGTGCCAGCAGCCAAGAGAGCAGGGGACTTACTGAAGCTTTCTTT.

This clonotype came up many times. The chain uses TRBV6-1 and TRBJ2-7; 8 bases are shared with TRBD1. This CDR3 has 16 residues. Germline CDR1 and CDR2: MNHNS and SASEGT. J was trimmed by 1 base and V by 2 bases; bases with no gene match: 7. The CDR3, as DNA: TGTGCCAGCAGTGAACTCCGGGACAGGTCTTCCTACGAGCAGTACTTC. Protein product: CASSELRDRSSYEQYF.

CDR3 residues: CSAKPGTSAKETQYF. The CDR3 region has the DNA TGCAGTGCTAAACCCGGGACTAGCGCTAAAGAGACCCAGTACTTC. V and J are TRBV20-1 and TRBJ2-5; TRBD2 aligns across 10 bases. V lost 4 bases to trimming and J lost 3 bases; unmatched junction nucleotides: 8. This CDR3 region has 15 residues. Germline values: CDR1 DFQATT, CDR2 SNEGSKA (reference sequence).

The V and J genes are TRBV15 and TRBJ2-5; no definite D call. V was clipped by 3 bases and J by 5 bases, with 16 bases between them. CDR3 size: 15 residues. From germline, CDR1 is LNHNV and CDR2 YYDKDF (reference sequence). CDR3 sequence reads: CATSRNSPVGETQYF. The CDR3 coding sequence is TGTGCCACCAGCAGGAACTCCCCCGTGGGGGAGACCCAGTACTTC.

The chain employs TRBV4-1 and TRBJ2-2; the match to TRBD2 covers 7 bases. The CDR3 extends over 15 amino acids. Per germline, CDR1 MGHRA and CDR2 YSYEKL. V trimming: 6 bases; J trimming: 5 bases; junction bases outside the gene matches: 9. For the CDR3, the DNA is TGCGCCAGCAGGGAGAACGGGGGGTTTACCGGGGAGCTGTTTTTT. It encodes CASRENGGFTGELFF.

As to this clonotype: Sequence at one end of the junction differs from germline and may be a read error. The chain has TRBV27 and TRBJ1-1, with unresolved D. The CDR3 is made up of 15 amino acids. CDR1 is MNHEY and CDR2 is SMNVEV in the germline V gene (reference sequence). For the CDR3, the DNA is TGTGCCGGCAGTTTATCCGGACTGGTTGGCACTGAAGCTTTCTTT. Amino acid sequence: CAGSLSGLVGTEAFF.

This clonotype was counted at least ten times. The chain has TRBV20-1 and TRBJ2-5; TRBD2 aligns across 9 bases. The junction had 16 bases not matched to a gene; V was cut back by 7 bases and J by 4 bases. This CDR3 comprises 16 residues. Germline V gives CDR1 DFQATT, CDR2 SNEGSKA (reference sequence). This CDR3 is CSVFRHGGGVGETQYF. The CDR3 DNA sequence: TGCAGTGTTTTTAGACATGGCGGGGGGGTAGGAGAGACCCAGTACTTC.

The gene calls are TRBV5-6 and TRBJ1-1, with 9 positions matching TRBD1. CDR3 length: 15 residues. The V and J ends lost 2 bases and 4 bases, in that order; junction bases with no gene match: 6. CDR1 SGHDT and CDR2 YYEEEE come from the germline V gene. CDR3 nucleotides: TGTGCCAGCAGCTTACCGGGACAGGGAAGCACTGAAGCTTTCTTT. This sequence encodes CASSLPGQGSTEAFF.

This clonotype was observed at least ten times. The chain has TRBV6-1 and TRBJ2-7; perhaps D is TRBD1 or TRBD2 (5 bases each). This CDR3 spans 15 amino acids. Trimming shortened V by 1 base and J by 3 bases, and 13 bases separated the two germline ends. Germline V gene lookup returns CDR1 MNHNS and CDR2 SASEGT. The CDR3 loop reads CASSEGLGTYYEQYF. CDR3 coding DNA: TGTGCCAGCAGTGAAGGACTCGGGACGTACTACGAGCAGTACTTC.

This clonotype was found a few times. The CDR3 DNA follows: TGTGCCAGTGCGGGAGACGGCGGAAACACCATATATTTT. Translation: CASAGDGGNTIYF. This rearrangement joins TRBV11-2 to TRBJ1-3; the D is unclear. The CDR3 has 13 amino acids. V shed 9 bases and J shed 4 bases, with 13 bases lying between them. The germline gives CDR1 SGHAT, CDR2 FQNNGV.

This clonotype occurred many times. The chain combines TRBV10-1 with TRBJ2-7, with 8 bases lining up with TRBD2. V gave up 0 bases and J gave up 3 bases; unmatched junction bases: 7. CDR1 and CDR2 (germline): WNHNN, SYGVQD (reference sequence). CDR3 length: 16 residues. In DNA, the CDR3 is TGCGCCAGCAGTGAGTCCAGCGGGGGCCCCATCTACGAGCAGTACTTC. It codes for CASSESSGGPIYEQYF.

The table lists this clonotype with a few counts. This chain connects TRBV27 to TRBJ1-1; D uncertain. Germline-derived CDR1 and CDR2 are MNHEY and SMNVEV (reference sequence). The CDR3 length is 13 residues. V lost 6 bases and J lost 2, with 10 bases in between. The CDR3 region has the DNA TGTGCCAGCAGCTCTCACATAAACACTGAAGCTTTCTTT. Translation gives CASSSHINTEAFF.